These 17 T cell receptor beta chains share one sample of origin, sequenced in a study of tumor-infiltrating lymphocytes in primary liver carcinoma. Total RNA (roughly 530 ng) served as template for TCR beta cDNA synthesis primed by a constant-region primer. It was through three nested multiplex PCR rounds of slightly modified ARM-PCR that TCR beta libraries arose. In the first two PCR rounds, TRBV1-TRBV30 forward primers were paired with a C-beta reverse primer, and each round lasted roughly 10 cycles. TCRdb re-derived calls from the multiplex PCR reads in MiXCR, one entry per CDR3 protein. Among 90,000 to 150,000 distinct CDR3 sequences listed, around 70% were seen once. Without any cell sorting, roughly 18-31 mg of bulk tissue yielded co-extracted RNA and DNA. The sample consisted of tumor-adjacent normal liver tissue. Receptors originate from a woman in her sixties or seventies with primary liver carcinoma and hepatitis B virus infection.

The CDR3 nucleotides read TGCAGCGCAAGTGGAGAAGGATCAGATACGCAGTATTTT. It translates to CSASGEGSDTQYF. V gene TRBV29-1 combines with J gene TRBJ2-3, with D uncertain. Germline CDR1 SQVTM, CDR2 ANQGSEA. Trimming pared 7 bases from V and 4 bases from J, leaving 15 bases between. CDR3 length: 13 residues.

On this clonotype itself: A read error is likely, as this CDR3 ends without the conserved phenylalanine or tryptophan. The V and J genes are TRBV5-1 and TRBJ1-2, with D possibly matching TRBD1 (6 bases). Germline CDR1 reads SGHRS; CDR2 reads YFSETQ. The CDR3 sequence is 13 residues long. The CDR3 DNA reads TGCGCCAGCAGCTGGGACATGGAGTATGGTTACACCCTC. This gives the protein CASSWDMEYGYTL.

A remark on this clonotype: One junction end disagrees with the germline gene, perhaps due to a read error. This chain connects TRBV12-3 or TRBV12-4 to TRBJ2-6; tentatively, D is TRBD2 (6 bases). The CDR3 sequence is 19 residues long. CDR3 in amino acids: CASSWDSPGPKTGVNVLTF. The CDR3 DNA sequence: TGTGCCAGCAGTTGGGACTCCCCAGGACCAAAGACTGGGGTCAACGTCCTGACTTTC.

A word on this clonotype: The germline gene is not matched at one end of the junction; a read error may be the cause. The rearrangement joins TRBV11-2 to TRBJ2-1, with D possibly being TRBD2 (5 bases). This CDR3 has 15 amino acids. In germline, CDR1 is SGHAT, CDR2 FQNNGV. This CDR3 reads CASSTASGRSNEQLF. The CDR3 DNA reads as TGTGCCAGCAGCACGGCTAGTGGGAGAAGTAATGAGCAGCTCTTC. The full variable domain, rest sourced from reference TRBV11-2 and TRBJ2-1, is EAGVAQSPRYKIIEKRQSVAFWCNPISGHATLYWYQQILGQGPKLLIQFQNNGVVDDSQLPKDRFSAERLKGVDSTLKIQPAKLEDSAVYLCASSTASGRSNEQLFGPGTRLTVL.

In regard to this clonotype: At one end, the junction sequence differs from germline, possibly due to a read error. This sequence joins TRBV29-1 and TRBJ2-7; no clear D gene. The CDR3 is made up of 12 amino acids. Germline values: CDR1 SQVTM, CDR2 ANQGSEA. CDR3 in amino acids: CSVRHDSYELYF. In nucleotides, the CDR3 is TGCAGCGTCCGGCACGACTCCTACGAGCTGTACTTC.

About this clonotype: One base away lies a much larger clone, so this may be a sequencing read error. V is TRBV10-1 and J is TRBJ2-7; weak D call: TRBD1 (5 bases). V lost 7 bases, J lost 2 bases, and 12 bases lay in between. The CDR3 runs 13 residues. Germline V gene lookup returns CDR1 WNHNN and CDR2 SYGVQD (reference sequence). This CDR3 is CASTPQVPYEQYF. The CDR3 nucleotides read TGCGCCAGCACGCCACAGGTTCCCTACGAGCAGTACTTC.

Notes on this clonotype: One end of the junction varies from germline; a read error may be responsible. The CDR3 region has the DNA TGTGCCCGCAGTCGACGGCATGAGCAGTTCTTC. It yields the protein CARSRRHEQFF. The chain links TRBV12-3 or TRBV12-4 to TRBJ2-1, with D unresolved. The CDR3 runs 11 residues.

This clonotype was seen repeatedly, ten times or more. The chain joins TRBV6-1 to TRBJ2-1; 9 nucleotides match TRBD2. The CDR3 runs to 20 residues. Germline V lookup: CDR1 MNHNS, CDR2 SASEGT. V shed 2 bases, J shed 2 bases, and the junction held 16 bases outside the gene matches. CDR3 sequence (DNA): TGTGCCAGCAGTGAATTTCGGGTCTCTAGCGGGATGTCAACCTACAATGAGCAGTTCTTC. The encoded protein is CASSEFRVSSGMSTYNEQFF.

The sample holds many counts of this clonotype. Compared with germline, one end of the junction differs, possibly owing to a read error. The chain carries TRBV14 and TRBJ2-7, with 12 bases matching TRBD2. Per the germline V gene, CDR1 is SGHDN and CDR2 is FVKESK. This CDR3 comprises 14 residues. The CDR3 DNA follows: TGTGCCAGCAGCCGCACTAGCGGGAGGACTACTTGGAACTTC. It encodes CASSRTSGRTTWNF.

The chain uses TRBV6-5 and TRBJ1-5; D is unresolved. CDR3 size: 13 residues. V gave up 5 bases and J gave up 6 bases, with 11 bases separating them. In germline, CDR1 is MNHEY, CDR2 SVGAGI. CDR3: CASSGLDGQPQHF. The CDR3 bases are TGTGCCAGCAGTGGTCTGGACGGTCAGCCCCAGCATTTT.

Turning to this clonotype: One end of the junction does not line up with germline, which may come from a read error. The CDR3 here is CASSFPSTDTKYF. The CDR3 bases are TGTGCCAGCAGTTTTCCGAGCACAGATACGAAGTATTTT. The rearrangement uses TRBV28 and TRBJ2-3; D gene ambiguous. This CDR3 has 13 residues. Germline CDR1 is MDHEN and CDR2 is SYDVKM.

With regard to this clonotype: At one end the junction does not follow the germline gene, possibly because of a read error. The CDR3 nucleotides read TGTGTCAGCAGTCAAAGCACGACTAGTGTGGTTCGCCAGCAGTTCTTC. It translates to CVSSQSTTSVVRQQFF. The J gene is TRBJ2-1, the V gene TRBV12-3 or TRBV12-4, with a possible D match to TRBD2 (6 bases). CDR3 length equals 16 residues.

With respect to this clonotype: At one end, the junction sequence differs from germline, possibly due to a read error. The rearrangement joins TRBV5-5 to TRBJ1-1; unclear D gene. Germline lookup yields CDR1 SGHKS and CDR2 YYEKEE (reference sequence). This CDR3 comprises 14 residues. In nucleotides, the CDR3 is TGTGCCAGCAGCTGTCCGACAAGGAACACTCAAGCTTTCTTT. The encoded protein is CASSCPTRNTQAFF.

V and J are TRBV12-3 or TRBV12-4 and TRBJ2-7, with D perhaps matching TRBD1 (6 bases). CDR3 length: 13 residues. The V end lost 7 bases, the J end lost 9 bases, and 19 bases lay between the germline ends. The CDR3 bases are TGTGCCAGCATCCGGGACATCTCCTGGGTGCAGTACTTC. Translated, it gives CASIRDISWVQYF.

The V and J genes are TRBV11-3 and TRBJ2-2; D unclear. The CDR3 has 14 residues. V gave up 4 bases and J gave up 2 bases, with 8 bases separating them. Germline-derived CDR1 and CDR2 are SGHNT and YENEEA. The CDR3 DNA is TGTGCCAGCAGCTCCGAAAGTAACACCGGGGAGCTGTTTTTT. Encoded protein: CASSSESNTGELFF.

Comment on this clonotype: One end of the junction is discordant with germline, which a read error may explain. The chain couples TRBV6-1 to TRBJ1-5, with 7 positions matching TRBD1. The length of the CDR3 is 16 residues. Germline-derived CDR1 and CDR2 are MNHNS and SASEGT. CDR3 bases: TGTGCCAGCCGCCTGGGAGGGGGCCTCGGCAACCAGCCCCAGCATTTT. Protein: CASRLGGGLGNQPQHF.

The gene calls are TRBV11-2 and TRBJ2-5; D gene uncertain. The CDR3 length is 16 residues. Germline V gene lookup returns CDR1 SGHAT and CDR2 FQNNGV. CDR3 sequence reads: CTNSPHRHMKQETQYF. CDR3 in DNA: TGTACCAACAGCCCGCACCGCCACATGAAGCAAGAGACCCAGTACTTC. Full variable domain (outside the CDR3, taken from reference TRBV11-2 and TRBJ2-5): EAGVAQSPRYKIIEKRQSVAFWCNPISGHATLYWYQQILGQGPKLLIQFQNNGVVDDSQLPKDRFSAERLKGVDSTLKIQPAKLEDSAVYLCTNSPHRHMKQETQYFGPGTRLLVL.